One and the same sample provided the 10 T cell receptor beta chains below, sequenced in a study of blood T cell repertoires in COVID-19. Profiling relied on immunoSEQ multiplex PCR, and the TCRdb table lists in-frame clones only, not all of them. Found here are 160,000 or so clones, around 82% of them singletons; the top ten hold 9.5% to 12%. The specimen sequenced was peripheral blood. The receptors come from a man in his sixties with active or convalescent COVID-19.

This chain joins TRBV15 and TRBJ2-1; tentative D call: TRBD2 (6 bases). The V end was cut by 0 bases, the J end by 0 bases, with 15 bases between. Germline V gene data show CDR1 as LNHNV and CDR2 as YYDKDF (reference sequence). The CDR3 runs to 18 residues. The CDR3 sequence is CATSRDRGFGPSYNEQFF. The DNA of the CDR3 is TGTGCCACCAGCAGAGATCGGGGGTTCGGGCCCTCCTACAATGAGCAGTTCTTC.

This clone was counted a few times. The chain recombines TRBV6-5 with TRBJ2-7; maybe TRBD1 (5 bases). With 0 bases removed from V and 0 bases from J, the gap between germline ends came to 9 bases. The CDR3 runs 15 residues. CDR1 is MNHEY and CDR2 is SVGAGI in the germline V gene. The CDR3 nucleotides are TGTGCCAGCAGTTACTCTAAGGACACCTCCTACGAGCAGTACTTC. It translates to CASSYSKDTSYEQYF.

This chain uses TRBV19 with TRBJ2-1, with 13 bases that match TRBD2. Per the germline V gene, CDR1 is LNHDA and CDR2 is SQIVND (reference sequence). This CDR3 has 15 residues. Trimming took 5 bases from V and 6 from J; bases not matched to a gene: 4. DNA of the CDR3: TGTGCCAGTAGTGCCACTAGCGGGAGGGCCAATGAGCAGTTCTTC. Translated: CASSATSGRANEQFF.

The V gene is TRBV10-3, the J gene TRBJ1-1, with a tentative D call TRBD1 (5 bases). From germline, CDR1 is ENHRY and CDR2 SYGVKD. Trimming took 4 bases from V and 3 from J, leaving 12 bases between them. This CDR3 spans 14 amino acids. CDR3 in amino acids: CAISVLQDHTEAFF. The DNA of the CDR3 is TGTGCCATCAGTGTCCTACAGGACCACACTGAAGCTTTCTTT.

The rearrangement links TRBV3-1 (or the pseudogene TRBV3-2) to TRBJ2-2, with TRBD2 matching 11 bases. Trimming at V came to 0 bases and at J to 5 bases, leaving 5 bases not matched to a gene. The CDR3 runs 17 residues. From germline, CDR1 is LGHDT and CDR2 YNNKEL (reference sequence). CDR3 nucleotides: TGTGCCAGCAGCCAAGACGGTAGCGGGAGGGGGACCGGGGAGCTGTTTTTT. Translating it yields CASSQDGSGRGTGELFF.

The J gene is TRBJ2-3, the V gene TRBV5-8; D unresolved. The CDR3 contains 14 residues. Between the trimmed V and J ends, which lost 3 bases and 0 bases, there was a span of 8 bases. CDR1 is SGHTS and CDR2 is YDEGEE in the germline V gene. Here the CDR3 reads CASSWASSTDTQYF. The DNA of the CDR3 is TGTGCCAGCAGCTGGGCGTCTAGCACAGATACGCAGTATTTT.

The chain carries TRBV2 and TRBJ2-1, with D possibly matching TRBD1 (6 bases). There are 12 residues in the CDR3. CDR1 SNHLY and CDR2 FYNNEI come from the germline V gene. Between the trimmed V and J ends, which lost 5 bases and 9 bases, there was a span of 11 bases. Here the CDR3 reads CASSPEGGEQFF. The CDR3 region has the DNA TGTGCCAGCAGTCCCGAAGGGGGTGAGCAGTTCTTC. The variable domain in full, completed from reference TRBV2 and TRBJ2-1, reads EPEVTQTPSHQVTQMGQEVILRCVPISNHLYFYWYRQILGQKVEFLVSFYNNEISEKSEIFDDQFSVERPDGSNFTLKIRSTKLEDSAMYFCASSPEGGEQFFGPGTRLTVL.

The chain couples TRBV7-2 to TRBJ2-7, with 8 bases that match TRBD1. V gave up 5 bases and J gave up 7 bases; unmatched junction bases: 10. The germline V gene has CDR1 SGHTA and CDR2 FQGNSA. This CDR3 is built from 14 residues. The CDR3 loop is CASSERDRGREQYF. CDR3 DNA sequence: TGTGCCAGCAGCGAGCGCGACAGGGGCCGGGAGCAGTACTTC.

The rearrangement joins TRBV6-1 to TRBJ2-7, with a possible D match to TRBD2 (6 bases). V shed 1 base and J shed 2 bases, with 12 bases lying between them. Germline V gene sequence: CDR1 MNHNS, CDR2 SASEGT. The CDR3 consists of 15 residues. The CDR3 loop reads CASSEDWRGPYEQYF. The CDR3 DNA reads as TGTGCCAGCAGTGAAGACTGGCGGGGACCCTACGAGCAGTACTTC.

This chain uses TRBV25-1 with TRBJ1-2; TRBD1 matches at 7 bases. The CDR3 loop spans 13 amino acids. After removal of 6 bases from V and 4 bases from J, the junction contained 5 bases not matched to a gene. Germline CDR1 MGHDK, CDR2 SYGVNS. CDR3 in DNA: TGTGCCAGCAGGAGGACAGGAGGCTATGGCTACACCTTC. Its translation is CASRRTGGYGYTF.